This T cell receptor (beta chain) originates from a study of blood T cell repertoires in COVID-19. Study at large: The United States, Italy and Spain provided the acute and convalescent COVID-19 samples. Sample material is recorded as cDNA or gDNA derived from T cells, B-cell-depleted T cells, or PBMCs.

Trimming removed 0 bases from V and 5 bases from J, with 10 bases in between. The CDR3 runs 13 residues. Germline-derived CDR1 and CDR2 are GTSNPN and SVGIG (reference sequence). Original methodology: Cell counts per sample came from amplifying reference gene primers. Libraries were prepared by immunoSEQ multiplex PCR; TCRdb keeps only in-frame clonotypes and omits some of them. The V and J calls and clone size are taken from that table; D and trimming were inferred from the DNA. Of over 200,000 clones listed, 83% are singletons. V usage is TRBV30 and J usage is TRBJ1-1; weak D call: TRBD1 (5 bases). The sample consisted of peripheral blood. This clonotype was obtained from a woman aged 25-40 years with COVID-19, enrolled during active disease. The CDR3 is CAWSVAGKTEAFF. CDR3 DNA: TGTGCCTGGAGTGTAGCAGGGAAGACTGAAGCTTTCTTT. The whole variable domain, remainder taken from reference TRBV30 and TRBJ1-1, is SQTIHQWPATLVQPVGSPLSLECTVEGTSNPNLYWYRQAAGRGLQLLFYSVGIGQISSEVPQNLSASRPQDRQFILSSKKLLLSDSGFYLCAWSVAGKTEAFFGQGTRLTVV.